These 27 T cell receptor beta chains originate from one sample sequenced in a study of cytomegalovirus exposure and HLA in healthy donors. 13 Jbeta primers and 60 Vbeta primers were used for the PCR. Some clones are missing from TCRdb's copy, which holds only in-frame ones; the method was immunoSEQ multiplex PCR. The table shows about 190,000 clones, with roughly 80% occurring only once. Sequencing input: PBMCs. Every receptor here comes from a woman in her 30s in good health and CMV-seropositive.

The rearrangement uses TRBV2 and TRBJ1-2; TRBD1 might be the D (6 bases). Trimming left V 0 bases short and J 6 bases short, with 14 bases between. Germline V CDR1 and CDR2: SNHLY, FYNNEI. The CDR3 has 15 amino acids. The chain's CDR3 is CASSEAGGGEDGYTF. The CDR3 DNA reads TGTGCCAGCAGTGAAGCAGGCGGGGGCGAGGATGGCTACACCTTC.

The chain recombines TRBV4-2 with TRBJ2-7; D is ambiguous. Germline CDR1 and CDR2: LGHNA and YNFKEQ. V dropped 2 bases and J dropped 3 bases, with 11 bases sitting between them. The CDR3 is 14 residues long. The CDR3, as DNA: TGTGCCAGCAGCCAAACACATACGGGCTACGAGCAGTACTTC. This gives the protein CASSQTHTGYEQYF.

This chain connects TRBV19 to TRBJ2-4; TRBD2 matches at 7 bases. V dropped 3 bases and J dropped 6; count of bases not matched to a gene: 11. The V gene's germline CDR1 is LNHDA and CDR2 SQIVND (reference sequence). The CDR3 loop spans 16 amino acids. CDR3 coding DNA: TGTGCCAGTAGTATCCTTCTAGCGGCTAAGAGAAACATTCAGTACTTC. This codes for CASSILLAAKRNIQYF.

The rearrangement uses TRBV5-1 and TRBJ2-2; TRBD2 is a possible D gene (5 bases). CDR3 size: 16 residues. Trimming stripped 4 bases from V and 2 bases from J, with 15 bases between. Germline loops: CDR1 SGHRS, CDR2 YFSETQ. This CDR3 reads CASSLPGAVNTGELFF. CDR3 in DNA: TGCGCCAGCAGCCTCCCCGGAGCGGTTAACACCGGGGAGCTGTTTTTT.

The chain carries TRBV6-6 and TRBJ2-4; D call uncertain. The germline V gene encodes CDR1 MNHNY and CDR2 SVGAGI (reference sequence). Trimming removed 0 bases at V and 1 base at J, with 10 bases between. This CDR3 region has 16 residues. The CDR3 region is CASSYSRGWAKNIQYF. Written as DNA, the CDR3 is TGTGCCAGCAGTTACTCGAGAGGATGGGCCAAAAACATTCAGTACTTC.

The chain is built from TRBV2 and TRBJ1-5; 7 nucleotides match TRBD1. This CDR3 is 14 amino acids long. The germline gives CDR1 SNHLY, CDR2 FYNNEI. V was pared by 4 bases and J by 6 bases, with 6 bases of the junction left unmatched. Here the CDR3 reads CASSGQGIGQPQHF. CDR3 bases: TGTGCCAGCAGTGGACAGGGAATAGGTCAGCCCCAGCATTTT.

Note on this clone: Mismatch with germline at one junction end may stem from a read error. This chain connects TRBV25-1 to TRBJ1-1; maybe TRBD1 (6 bases). Looked up from germline, CDR1 is MGHDK and CDR2 is SYGVNS. This CDR3 has 13 amino acids. The CDR3 bases are TGTGCCAACAGTGAATGGGACACCTTGAACGCTTTCTTT. Translation: CANSEWDTLNAFF.

The rearrangement joins TRBV7-2 to TRBJ2-3, with TRBD2 matching 7 bases. Trimming at V came to 4 bases and at J to 0 bases, leaving 4 bases not matched to a gene. Per germline, CDR1 SGHTA and CDR2 FQGNSA. The CDR3 has 15 amino acids. CDR3 coding DNA: TGTGCCAGCAGCTGGAGCGGGGCGAGCACAGATACGCAGTATTTT. Its protein is CASSWSGASTDTQYF.

This sequence joins TRBV27 and TRBJ2-3; D gene unclear. V lost 2 bases to trimming and J lost 3 bases, with 6 bases between them. Germline values: CDR1 MNHEY, CDR2 SMNVEV (reference sequence). The CDR3 is 13 residues long. CDR3 in amino acids: CASSLLQTDTQYF. The CDR3 nucleotides are TGTGCCAGCAGTTTACTTCAGACAGATACGCAGTATTTT.

V usage is TRBV28 and J usage is TRBJ1-3, with D perhaps TRBD1 (6 bases). The germline CDR1 and CDR2 sequences are MDHEN and SYDVKM. The CDR3 totals 14 residues. Deletions cut 5 bases from V and 4 bases from J, with 12 bases between. The CDR3 reads CASSLLTGGNTIYF. For the CDR3, the DNA is TGTGCCAGCAGTCTCCTGACAGGCGGAAACACCATATATTTT.

CDR3 coding DNA: TGTGCCAGCAGCCAGCGACAGGTGGATGGCTACACCTTC. Protein sequence: CASSQRQVDGYTF. This rearrangement joins TRBV4-2 to TRBJ1-2; TRBD1 might be the D (6 bases). V was cut by 3 bases and J by 6 bases, with 11 bases left in between. The CDR3 has 13 amino acids. Germline V gives CDR1 LGHNA, CDR2 YNFKEQ.

This sequence joins TRBV4-2 and TRBJ2-1; no definite D call. This CDR3 is built from 15 residues. V lost 4 bases and J lost 0, with 10 bases in between. CDR1 and CDR2 (germline): LGHNA, YNFKEQ. For the CDR3, the DNA is TGTGCCAGCAGCCGTCCCGGTAGCTCCTACAATGAGCAGTTCTTC. It translates to CASSRPGSSYNEQFF.

The rearrangement links TRBV28 to TRBJ2-3, with 10 positions matching TRBD2. J gave up 2 bases and V 2 bases, and 4 bases lay outside the gene matches. The CDR3 spans 16 residues. CDR1 is MDHEN, CDR2 SYDVKM, per germline. The CDR3 here is CASSLGLAGATDTQYF. The CDR3 DNA reads TGTGCCAGCAGTTTAGGCCTAGCGGGGGCCACAGATACGCAGTATTTT.

The V gene is TRBV11-2, the J gene TRBJ2-1, with 7 bases aligning to TRBD2. The CDR3 covers 14 residues. In germline, CDR1 is SGHAT, CDR2 FQNNGV. V was clipped by 2 bases and J by 6 bases; unmatched bases: 4. CDR3 loop: CASSLFWGGNEQFF. CDR3 coding DNA: TGTGCCAGCAGCTTATTTTGGGGGGGCAATGAGCAGTTCTTC.

The chain couples TRBV27 to TRBJ1-4; a possible D gene is TRBD1 (5 bases). Trimming removed 6 bases from V and 6 bases from J, with 11 bases in between. The CDR3 has 13 amino acids. Germline V CDR1 and CDR2: MNHEY, SMNVEV (reference sequence). CDR3 protein: CASSGSGYEKLFF. The DNA of the CDR3 is TGTGCCAGCAGCGGGTCAGGGTATGAAAAACTGTTTTTT.

This clone was counted once. This rearrangement joins TRBV27 to TRBJ2-1; TRBD1 matches at 9 bases. J was trimmed by 0 bases and V by 2 bases; bases with no gene match: 8. Germline loops: CDR1 MNHEY, CDR2 SMNVEV (reference sequence). This CDR3 has 18 amino acids. The CDR3 loop reads CASSLERTGVNSYNEQFF. The CDR3 region has the DNA TGTGCCAGCAGTTTAGAACGGACAGGGGTCAACTCCTACAATGAGCAGTTCTTC.

This clone has more than one count but fewer than ten. The chain is built from TRBV28 and TRBJ1-5; 8 bases map to TRBD1. Germline assignment: CDR1 MDHEN and CDR2 SYDVKM. The CDR3 has 15 amino acids. Losses at the gene ends were 6 bases for V and 6 bases for J; bases not matched to a gene: 10. The CDR3 sequence: CASSIRAGGFQPQHF. The CDR3, as DNA: TGTGCCAGCAGCATTCGGGCAGGGGGCTTTCAGCCCCAGCATTTT. The whole variable domain, remainder taken from reference TRBV28 and TRBJ1-5, is DVKVTQSSRYLVKRTGEKVFLECVQDMDHENMFWYRQDPGLGLRLIYFSYDVKMKEKGDIPEGYSVSREKKERFSLILESASTNQTSMYLCASSIRAGGFQPQHFGDGTRLSIL.

DNA of the CDR3: TGCGCCAGCAGCTTGGTTCCGGGCACAGATACGCAGTATTTT. Amino acids: CASSLVPGTDTQYF. The J gene is TRBJ2-3, the V gene TRBV5-1; D gene unclear. This CDR3 comprises 14 residues. Germline CDR1 SGHRS, CDR2 YFSETQ. V shed 0 bases and J shed 1 base, with 6 bases lying between them.

This clone was observed a few times. This rearrangement joins TRBV4-1 to TRBJ2-6, with a tentative D call TRBD2 (5 bases). The ends were cut back, 1 base at V and 0 bases at J, with 10 bases in the middle. Germline CDR1 and CDR2: MGHRA and YSYEKL. The CDR3 contains 17 residues. CDR3 protein: CASSQGRSASGANVLTF. CDR3 in DNA: TGCGCCAGCAGCCAAGGGAGGAGCGCCTCTGGGGCCAACGTCCTGACTTTC.

The chain has TRBV5-6 and TRBJ2-2; 15 nucleotides agree with TRBD2. This CDR3 comprises 18 residues. The V and J ends lost 4 bases and 2 bases, in that order; junction bases with no gene match: 6. Germline CDR1 SGHDT, CDR2 YYEEEE. The CDR3 sequence: CASSRRTSGGDNTGELFF. CDR3 nucleotides: TGTGCCAGCAGCAGAAGGACTAGCGGGGGGGATAACACCGGGGAGCTGTTTTTT. Using reference TRBV5-6 and TRBJ2-2 for the parts outside the CDR3, the full variable domain is DAGVTQSPTHLIKTRGQQVTLRCSPKSGHDTVSWYQQALGQGPQFIFQYYEEEERQRGNFPDRFSGHQFPNYSSELNVNALLLGDSALYLCASSRRTSGGDNTGELFFGEGSRLTVL.

The V call is TRBV27, the J call TRBJ2-5; 12 bases match TRBD1. Germline V gives CDR1 MNHEY, CDR2 SMNVEV (reference sequence). This CDR3 has 16 residues. With V trimmed by 6 bases and J by 4 bases, 9 bases remained unmatched. The CDR3 nucleotides read TGTGCCAGCAGCCTCCGGGACAGGGGGCGCGGAGAGACCCAGTACTTC. Its protein is CASSLRDRGRGETQYF.

This chain joins TRBV6-6 and TRBJ2-2, with D tentatively TRBD1 (6 bases). V shed 2 bases and J shed 7 bases, with 8 bases lying between them. The CDR3 contains 13 residues. The V gene's germline CDR1 is MNHNY and CDR2 SVGAGI (reference sequence). This CDR3 is CASSYTGFGELFF. In nucleotides, the CDR3 is TGTGCCAGCAGTTACACAGGGTTCGGGGAGCTGTTTTTT.

The chain carries TRBV29-1 and TRBJ2-3; 11 nucleotides align to TRBD2. J was trimmed by 1 base and V by 6 bases; bases with no gene match: 6. This CDR3 is 15 amino acids long. Looked up from germline, CDR1 is SQVTM and CDR2 is ANQGSEA. CDR3 sequence reads: CSVRKLAGGTDTQYF. The CDR3 bases are TGCAGCGTCCGTAAACTAGCGGGGGGCACAGATACGCAGTATTTT.

The CDR3 DNA reads as TGTGCCACCAGCAGAGTTATAGCGGGGGGGCCGTCAGATACGCAGTATTTT. It translates to CATSRVIAGGPSDTQYF. J is TRBJ2-3 and V is TRBV15; 11 positions match TRBD2. After removal of 1 base from V and 4 bases from J, the junction contained 7 bases not matched to a gene. This CDR3 region has 17 residues. Per germline, CDR1 LNHNV and CDR2 YYDKDF (reference sequence).

This clone was found a few times. V is TRBV6-5 and J is TRBJ2-1, with 7 bases lining up with TRBD1. V dropped 5 bases and J dropped 9; count of bases not matched to a gene: 4. The CDR3 spans 12 residues. Germline V gene data show CDR1 as MNHEY and CDR2 as SVGAGI. The CDR3 spells CASSKGQFEQFF. In DNA form, the CDR3 reads TGTGCCAGCAGTAAGGGACAGTTTGAGCAGTTCTTC.

V gene TRBV9 combines with J gene TRBJ2-1, with 12 nucleotides matching TRBD1. Germline V gene sequence: CDR1 SGDLS, CDR2 YYNGEE. CDR3 size: 17 residues. J was trimmed by 6 bases and V by 0 bases; bases with no gene match: 7. The CDR3 DNA is TGTGCCAGCAGCGTAGGCCGGGACAGGGGGCGAACCAATGAGCAGTTCTTC. Translation: CASSVGRDRGRTNEQFF.

V gene TRBV4-3 combines with J gene TRBJ2-1, with D perhaps TRBD2 (6 bases). The germline V gene has CDR1 LGHNA and CDR2 YSLEER. Between the trimmed V and J ends, which lost 2 bases and 2 bases, there was a span of 13 bases. This CDR3 has 16 residues. The CDR3 reads CASSQFGTGTYNEQFF. As DNA, the CDR3 is TGCGCCAGCAGCCAATTCGGGACTGGGACCTACAATGAGCAGTTCTTC.